A single sample gave rise to the 18 T cell receptor beta chains below, sequenced in a study of blood T cell repertoires in COVID-19 (dated by TCRdb to the early 2020s). Preparation of the library involved the immunoSEQ multiplex PCR assay. This is the immuneACCESS table as TCRdb keeps it, with only in-frame sequences that have V and J called. A part of the clones is gone; compared with another copy, unresolved V genes explain less than half, and the rest is unexplained. The sample data list under 250,000 clones, and just under 85% of these were observed just once. The ten largest clones capture 7.6% of the sample. The sample consisted of peripheral blood. The receptors originated from a woman in her 50s with active or convalescent COVID-19.

The rearrangement joins TRBV11-2 to TRBJ2-5; 10 bases agree with TRBD2. Germline CDR1 reads SGHAT; CDR2 reads FQNNGV. This CDR3 spans 19 amino acids. V shed 2 bases and J 2 bases; nucleotides not matched to a gene: 14. The CDR3 DNA is TGTGCCAGCAGCTTAATCATTCGGGCTAGCGGGGGAGCACAAGAGACCCAGTACTTC. This translates into CASSLIIRASGGAQETQYF.

The genes are TRBV9 and TRBJ2-2, with D unclear. CDR1 SGDLS and CDR2 YYNGEE come from the germline V gene. CDR3 length: 14 amino acids. Trimming removed 7 bases at V and 0 bases at J, with 10 bases between. The CDR3 region is CASCDSPNTGELFF. The CDR3 bases are TGTGCCAGCTGTGATAGCCCGAACACCGGGGAGCTGTTTTTT.

This clone is a singleton in its sample. This sequence joins TRBV28 and TRBJ2-1; D is ambiguous. Germline CDR1 and CDR2: MDHEN and SYDVKM. V was trimmed by 6 bases and J by 10 bases, leaving 10 bases between them. This CDR3 comprises 11 residues. CDR3 region: CASSENREQFF. DNA for the CDR3: TGTGCCAGCAGCGAGAATCGAGAGCAGTTCTTC. The full variable domain, with the rest looked up from reference TRBV28 and TRBJ2-1, is DVKVTQSSRYLVKRTGEKVFLECVQDMDHENMFWYRQDPGLGLRLIYFSYDVKMKEKGDIPEGYSVSREKKERFSLILESASTNQTSMYLCASSENREQFFGPGTRLTVL.

The rearrangement joins TRBV28 to TRBJ1-2; D is possibly TRBD1 (6 bases). Per germline, CDR1 MDHEN and CDR2 SYDVKM. The V end lost 9 bases, the J end lost 5 bases, and 16 bases lay between the germline ends. The CDR3 has 13 amino acids. For the CDR3, the DNA is TGTGCCAGTAAGACAGGCCCTCTTTATGGCTACACCTTC. It codes for CASKTGPLYGYTF.

The CDR3 sequence is CASSSTGNLEAFF. CDR3 bases: TGCGCCAGCAGCTCAACAGGGAATCTAGAAGCTTTCTTT. The V gene is TRBV5-1, the J gene TRBJ1-1; possibly TRBD1 for D (6 bases). V lost 3 bases, J lost 8 bases, and 14 bases lay in between. CDR1 is SGHRS and CDR2 is YFSETQ in the germline V gene. The CDR3 has 13 residues.

This rearrangement joins TRBV6-5 to TRBJ1-2; no definite D call. CDR3 length equals 11 residues. The V end lost 11 bases, the J end lost 4 bases, and 11 bases lay between the germline ends. CDR1 and CDR2 from the germline V gene are MNHEY and SVGAGI. As DNA, the CDR3 is TGTGCCGACCGGGAGCTCTATGGCTACACCTTC. Translated, it gives CADRELYGYTF.

The chain has TRBV11-2 and TRBJ2-2, with 7 bases aligning to TRBD1. The CDR3 covers 17 residues. In germline, CDR1 is SGHAT, CDR2 FQNNGV. V dropped 8 bases and J dropped 2; count of bases not matched to a gene: 14. The CDR3 DNA reads TGTGCCAGCCGAAGACCGGGACAGATGAAAAACACCGGGGAGCTGTTTTTT. Translated, it gives CASRRPGQMKNTGELFF.

The chain links TRBV19 to TRBJ1-5, with D possibly TRBD1 on 5 matching bases. The CDR3 length is 13 residues. The germline V and J ends were trimmed by 3 bases and 5 bases, with 8 bases remaining between them. CDR1 and CDR2 from the germline V gene are LNHDA and SQIVND (reference sequence). DNA of the CDR3: TGTGCCAGTAGTATCCAGGGCGATCAGCCCCAGCATTTT. This encodes CASSIQGDQPQHF.

As regards this clone: At the DNA level, this CDR3 is encoded by other sequences in the same sample as well. The rearrangement links TRBV28 to TRBJ1-3; D gene unclear. V shed 5 bases and J shed 0 bases, with 11 bases lying between them. CDR1 MDHEN and CDR2 SYDVKM come from the germline V gene. The CDR3 sequence is 15 residues long. Written as DNA, the CDR3 is TGTGCCAGCAGTCCCCCTGGAGGCTCTGGAAACACCATATATTTT. Amino acid sequence: CASSPPGGSGNTIYF.

The V and J genes are TRBV7-2 and TRBJ2-3, with 7 positions matching TRBD2. CDR1 SGHTA and CDR2 FQGNSA come from the germline V gene. Trimming at V came to 2 bases and at J to 4 bases, leaving 6 bases not matched to a gene. The CDR3 is 15 residues long. The CDR3 reads CASSLFGGSPDTQYF. The CDR3, as DNA: TGTGCCAGCAGCTTATTCGGGGGGTCTCCAGATACGCAGTATTTT.

This rearrangement joins TRBV19 to TRBJ1-1; no definite D call. V was shortened by 5 bases and J by 2 bases, with 15 bases between the two germline ends. Germline V CDR1 and CDR2: LNHDA, SQIVND (reference sequence). This CDR3 comprises 15 residues. Written as DNA, the CDR3 is TGTGCCAGTAGTCCGCGGGTCTTCCTTAACACTGAAGCTTTCTTT. It specifies CASSPRVFLNTEAFF.

The chain has TRBV27 and TRBJ2-3, with TRBD2 matching 11 bases. Germline V gene data show CDR1 as MNHEY and CDR2 as SMNVEV (reference sequence). With V trimmed by 5 bases and J by 4 bases, 5 bases remained unmatched. This CDR3 is 15 amino acids long. CDR3: CASSLLAGVSDTQYF. DNA for the CDR3: TGTGCCAGCAGTCTACTAGCGGGAGTTTCAGATACGCAGTATTTT.

This clone is a singleton in its sample. The CDR3 region has the DNA TGTGCCAGCAGTTACTCCGATTCACCCCTCCACTTT. This translates into CASSYSDSPLHF. The chain joins TRBV6-6 to TRBJ1-6; no clear D. CDR3 length: 12 residues. Germline V CDR1 and CDR2: MNHNY, SVGAGI (reference sequence). With 0 bases removed from V and 8 bases from J, the gap between germline ends came to 2 bases.

The V and J genes are TRBV19 and TRBJ1-1; D uncertain. Between the trimmed V and J ends, which lost 8 bases and 0 bases, there was a span of 13 bases. The germline CDR1 and CDR2 sequences are LNHDA and SQIVND (reference sequence). The CDR3 loop spans 14 amino acids. The CDR3 nucleotides read TGTGCCAGTTCGCGGGAATGGATGAACACTGAAGCTTTCTTT. It yields the protein CASSREWMNTEAFF.

The chain uses TRBV7-9 and TRBJ1-2; 7 bases match TRBD1. Unmatched junction bases numbered 4, after V lost 4 bases and J lost 5 bases. The CDR3 has 13 residues. Germline assignment: CDR1 SEHNR and CDR2 FQNEAQ (reference sequence). The CDR3 DNA is TGTGCCAGCAGCTCGGGACAGACTTATGGCTACACCTTC. Protein sequence: CASSSGQTYGYTF.

The chain is built from TRBV10-3 and TRBJ2-7, with 10 bases lining up with TRBD2. Germline CDR1 ENHRY, CDR2 SYGVKD. The CDR3 sequence is 14 residues long. The junction had 3 bases not matched to a gene; V was cut back by 4 bases and J by 3 bases. The CDR3 region is CAISGTSGGYEQYV. Written as DNA, the CDR3 is TGTGCCATCAGTGGGACTAGCGGTGGCTACGAGCAGTACGTC.

The chain combines TRBV25-1 with TRBJ2-1; a possible D gene is TRBD2 (5 bases). Trimming cost V 1 base and J 12 bases, with 22 bases left between them. Germline V gene lookup returns CDR1 MGHDK and CDR2 SYGVNS. The CDR3 contains 16 residues. In DNA, the CDR3 is TGTGCCAGCAGTGAATCTGGACGTACGGAGCGGTCAAGGCAGTTCTTC. Protein sequence: CASSESGRTERSRQFF.

The chain is built from TRBV6-2 or TRBV6-3 and TRBJ1-5, with 7 bases fitting TRBD1. Germline loops: CDR1 MNHEY, CDR2 SVGEGT. This CDR3 spans 14 amino acids. J was trimmed by 5 bases and V by 6 bases; bases with no gene match: 7. CDR3 sequence reads: CASSSGTAYQPQHF. The CDR3 DNA follows: TGTGCCAGCAGCTCCGGGACAGCCTATCAGCCCCAGCATTTT.